The T cell receptor beta chain described here comes from a study of T-cell reconstitution after alpha-beta-depleted transplantation in children. Trimming at V came to 1 base and at J to 5 bases, leaving 17 bases not matched to a gene. Germline values: CDR1 SGHAT, CDR2 FQDESV (reference sequence). This CDR3 spans 18 amino acids. Preparation of the TCRbeta library was carried out with unique molecular identifiers. TCRdb reanalysed the PCR reads using MiXCR and keeps one entry per CDR3 protein. The sample carries about 500,000 distinct CDR3 sequences, about 33% recorded once. This sample comprised PBMCs from the stem cell graft donor, obtained from the stem cell graft. This chain joins TRBV11-1 and TRBJ2-7; 7 bases are a match to TRBD2. This TCR was recovered from a human donor who donated a stem cell graft to a child with aplastic anemia. CDR3: CASSLVVPAGTLGNEQYV. The CDR3 DNA follows: TGTGCCAGCAGCTTAGTAGTACCAGCGGGGACTCTCGGGAACGAGCAGTACGTC.